These 10 T cell receptor beta chains came from one sample sequenced in a study of T-cell memory formation after mild COVID-19 (dated by TCRdb to about 2021). The protocol used for the library was 5' RACE. TCRdb names Illumina NovaSeq 6000 as the instrument used. The public sequencing data were trimmed at Q25 with fastp and processed into clonotypes with MiXCR by TCRdb, which kept only in-frame beta chains. Rows are combined by CDR3 protein, so each entry shows the most common genes and DNA. This sample has roughly 310,000 distinct CDR3 sequences in its table, and approximately 15% of those were observed once. Around a fifth of the sample lies in the top ten. The sequencing sample was made of PBMCs or a T cell subset sorted from them (not recorded which). The receptors shown here come from a man younger than 35 who had mild COVID-19 (a few samples of this study predate the infection). The sample titles of this study are shuffled in the database, so cell type and time point are left out; the donor was told from shared clones.

The chain couples TRBV6-2 or TRBV6-3 to TRBJ1-5; D may be TRBD1 (5 bases). The V gene's germline CDR1 is MNHEY and CDR2 SVGEGT. Trimming took 4 bases from V and 6 from J, leaving 10 bases between them. The CDR3 sequence is 13 residues long. CDR3 nucleotides: TGTGCCAGCAGTTCGGTCGGGGGTCAGCCCCAGCATTTT. Protein sequence: CASSSVGGQPQHF.

This clonotype was counted ten times or more. This chain uses TRBV18 with TRBJ2-5; no definite D call. The V end was cut by 3 bases, the J end by 1 base, with 9 bases between. Looked up from germline, CDR1 is KGHSH and CDR2 is LQKENI. The CDR3 length is 14 residues. The DNA of the CDR3 is TGTGCCAGCTCACCTCGGGTGGTCCAAGAGACCCAGTACTTC. Amino acids: CASSPRVVQETQYF. Full variable domain (outside the CDR3, taken from reference TRBV18 and TRBJ2-5): NAGVMQNPRHLVRRRGQEARLRCSPMKGHSHVYWYRQLPEEGLKFMVYLQKENIIDESGMPKERFSAEFPKEGPSILRIQQVVRGDSAAYFCASSPRVVQETQYFGPGTRLLVL.

The chain employs TRBV20-1 and TRBJ2-7; perhaps D is TRBD1 or TRBD2 (6 bases each). Trimming took 1 base from V and 3 from J, leaving 10 bases between them. CDR1 and CDR2 from the germline V gene are DFQATT and SNEGSKA (reference sequence). CDR3 length equals 13 residues. The CDR3 nucleotides are TGCAGTGCTAGAGGGGGGGCCTACTACGAGCAGTACTTC. Translation: CSARGGAYYEQYF.

This clonotype appeared a few times. The chain carries TRBV18 and TRBJ2-1; 7 bases align to TRBD1. The CDR3 sequence is 15 residues long. Per germline, CDR1 KGHSH and CDR2 LQKENI. The junction had 5 bases not matched to a gene; V was cut back by 2 bases and J by 4 bases. The CDR3 bases are TGTGCCAGCTCACCAGACGACAGGGCTTACAATGAGCAGTTCTTC. Encoded protein: CASSPDDRAYNEQFF.

This clonotype occurred many times. The chain couples TRBV28 to TRBJ2-1, with D possibly being TRBD2 (6 bases). V lost 8 bases to trimming and J lost 9 bases, with 23 bases between them. The CDR3 is made up of 15 amino acids. Looked up from germline, CDR1 is MDHEN and CDR2 is SYDVKM. The CDR3 reads CASHSLARVRGEQFF. The CDR3 nucleotides are TGTGCCAGCCATTCCCTAGCGAGGGTGAGGGGTGAGCAGTTCTTC. The full variable domain, in which reference TRBV28 and TRBJ2-1 provide the parts outside the CDR3, is DVKVTQSSRYLVKRTGEKVFLECVQDMDHENMFWYRQDPGLGLRLIYFSYDVKMKEKGDIPEGYSVSREKKERFSLILESASTNQTSMYLCASHSLARVRGEQFFGPGTRLTVL.

This clonotype was counted a few times. The gene calls are TRBV7-2 and TRBJ2-1; D not resolved. Germline values: CDR1 SGHTA, CDR2 FQGNSA. V gave up 5 bases and J gave up 9 bases, with 8 bases separating them. The CDR3 runs to 11 residues. CDR3 sequence: CASSQLGEQFF. In DNA, the CDR3 is TGTGCCAGCAGCCAACTTGGTGAGCAGTTCTTC.

This clonotype was counted a few times. The chain uses TRBV7-8 and TRBJ2-4; D may be TRBD2 (5 bases). From germline, CDR1 is SGHVS and CDR2 FQNEAQ. V gave up 5 bases and J gave up 6 bases, with 17 bases separating them. The CDR3 runs to 15 residues. The CDR3, as DNA: TGTGCCAGCAGCCCGGAGTTAGAAGGGAGAAACATTCAGTACTTC. Its protein is CASSPELEGRNIQYF.

Here the CDR3 DNA reads TGTGCCAGCAGCGTAGACCACAGGGGGACTTATGGCTACACCTTC. It is translated as CASSVDHRGTYGYTF. The V call is TRBV9, the J call TRBJ1-2, with 8 bases fitting TRBD1. The germline V gene encodes CDR1 SGDLS and CDR2 YYNGEE. J lost 5 bases, V lost 0 bases, and 6 bases had no gene match. CDR3 length: 15 residues.

The gene calls are TRBV4-3 and TRBJ2-7; perhaps TRBD1 as D (5 bases). Trimming took off 1 base at V and 6 bases at J, with 16 bases between the two ends. CDR1 is LGHNA, CDR2 YSLEER, per germline. CDR3 size: 15 residues. The CDR3 protein is CASSQVDSLMGEQYF. CDR3 bases: TGCGCCAGCAGCCAAGTCGACAGCCTGATGGGCGAGCAGTACTTC.

This clonotype was counted ten times or more. The V gene is TRBV18, the J gene TRBJ2-7; no firm D call. The V end lost 1 base, the J end lost 3 bases, and 4 bases lay between the germline ends. The germline V gene encodes CDR1 KGHSH and CDR2 LQKENI. This CDR3 comprises 12 residues. The CDR3 reads CASSPRSYEQYV. The CDR3 DNA is TGTGCCAGCTCACCACGGAGCTACGAGCAGTACGTC.